Below, one TCR beta chain is given with its context. What it binds is not known. The J segment lost 2 bases and the V segment lost 7 bases, leaving 7 bases of the junction unmatched. This CDR3 region has 15 residues. In germline, CDR1 is PRHDT, CDR2 FYEKMQ (reference sequence). The sample is drawn from a study of cytomegalovirus exposure and HLA in healthy donors. Study-wide findings and caveats: More clonal expansion characterized HLA-associated TCR beta chains than equally common others in a later analysis. Researchers had no immune exposure information except CMV serostatus available. Several of the most significant clusters appeared linked to common viral pathogens, based on a later analysis.

Use of 60 Vbeta and 13 Jbeta primers characterized the PCR. Some clones are missing from TCRdb's copy, which holds only in-frame ones; the method was immunoSEQ multiplex PCR. Of 70,000 to 90,000 clones detected, more than 65% appear once; the ten largest clones hold around an eighth. This chain joins TRBV13 and TRBJ2-5; TRBD2 matches at 10 bases. The TCR sequence derives from a male donor in good health and CMV-seropositive. Sequenced: PBMCs. CDR3 nucleotides: TGTGCCAGCACTCGGACTAGCGGAAGTCAAGAGACCCAGTACTTC. Its translation is CASTRTSGSQETQYF.